The next 20 T cell receptor beta chains were all read from a single sample in a study of T-cell reconstitution after alpha-beta-depleted transplantation in children. The authors prepared the TCRbeta library with unique molecular identifiers. TCRdb processed the PCR reads anew with MiXCR; each CDR3 protein has one entry. The sample records 750,000 to 950,000 distinct CDR3 sequences, under 20% being singletons. Sequenced material: PBMCs, mostly from graft donor cells, taken 360 days after TCRalphabeta/CD19-depleted stem cell transplant. The receptor set was obtained from a male patient aged 10 to 17 who had a stem cell transplant for acute lymphoblastic leukemia, so the T cells may come from the graft donor.

The chain joins TRBV27 to TRBJ2-1, with 7 bases that match TRBD2. There are 22 residues in the CDR3. Germline trimming cut 4 bases from V and 2 bases from J; bases unmatched to any gene: 26. The germline gives CDR1 MNHEY, CDR2 SMNVEV (reference sequence). The DNA of the CDR3 is TGTGCCAGCAGTTCCACTCTGGATATAGCGGGTGGCCTCGGATTGGCCTACAATGAGCAGTTCTTC. This codes for CASSSTLDIAGGLGLAYNEQFF.

This clonotype was observed a handful of times. V and J are TRBV29-1 and TRBJ1-2; D is possibly TRBD1 (5 bases). V was shortened by 3 bases and J by 4 bases, with 18 bases between the two germline ends. The CDR3 is 15 amino acids. Germline assignment: CDR1 SQVTM and CDR2 ANQGSEA. This chain's CDR3 is CSVDSGQDSLYGYTF. DNA of the CDR3: TGCAGCGTTGATTCAGGGCAGGACTCCCTCTATGGCTACACCTTC.

V and J are TRBV11-3 and TRBJ2-2, with D possibly TRBD2 on 7 matching bases. The germline gives CDR1 SGHNT, CDR2 YENEEA. CDR3 length: 15 residues. V lost 4 bases, J lost 12 bases, and 21 bases lay in between. The CDR3 is CASSSPRGGGPKLFF. As DNA, the CDR3 is TGTGCCAGCAGCTCACCGAGGGGGGGGGGCCCCAAGCTGTTTTTT.

The rearrangement links TRBV6-1 to TRBJ1-1, with D uncertain. The germline CDR1 and CDR2 sequences are MNHNS and SASEGT. Trimming took off 3 bases at V and 1 base at J, with 9 bases between the two ends. The CDR3 is 14 residues long. As DNA, the CDR3 is TGTGCCAGCAGTGACCGCCCGTGGAACACTGAAGCTTTCTTT. This encodes CASSDRPWNTEAFF.

This chain joins TRBV20-1 and TRBJ1-4, with unresolved D. The CDR3 covers 16 residues. The ends were cut back, 0 bases at V and 1 base at J, with 12 bases in the middle. Germline V gives CDR1 DFQATT, CDR2 SNEGSKA (reference sequence). CDR3 nucleotides: TGCAGTGCTAGAGAGAGGATATGGAGAACTAATGAAAAACTGTTTTTT. Amino acid sequence: CSARERIWRTNEKLFF.

The chain employs TRBV7-6 and TRBJ1-1, with 8 bases identical to TRBD1. The CDR3 sequence is 16 residues long. The germline CDR1 and CDR2 sequences are SGHVS and FNYEAQ. V dropped 0 bases and J dropped 3; count of bases not matched to a gene: 6. CDR3 nucleotide sequence: TGTGCCAGCAGCTTAGCGAGGACAGGGTATTACACTGAAGCTTTCTTT. It encodes CASSLARTGYYTEAFF.

The chain combines TRBV5-1 with TRBJ1-1; D might be TRBD1 (6 bases). The CDR3 covers 15 residues. V shed 3 bases and J shed 2 bases, with 14 bases lying between them. The germline gives CDR1 SGHRS, CDR2 YFSETQ. The CDR3 here is CASSWAQGPNTEAFF. The CDR3 DNA is TGCGCCAGCAGCTGGGCCCAGGGGCCAAACACTGAAGCTTTCTTT.

At least ten counts were recorded for this clonotype. The V and J genes are TRBV5-1 and TRBJ2-2; D is possibly TRBD1 or TRBD2 (6 bases each). The CDR3 contains 18 residues. From germline, CDR1 is SGHRS and CDR2 YFSETQ. The germline V and J ends were trimmed by 4 bases and 3 bases, with 22 bases remaining between them. CDR3 amino acids: CASSGRTVGGRDTGELFF. CDR3 coding DNA: TGCGCCAGCAGCGGACGGACAGTTGGGGGGAGAGACACCGGGGAGCTGTTTTTT.

This clonotype was picked up a small number of times. The V and J genes are TRBV3-1 and TRBJ2-3; the match to TRBD2 covers 10 bases. The CDR3 has 16 residues. In germline, CDR1 is LGHDT, CDR2 YNNKEL (reference sequence). V lost 0 bases, J lost 4 bases, and 4 bases stayed unmatched. The CDR3, as DNA: TGTGCCAGCAGCCAAGATCTAGCGGGAGCCGCAGATACGCAGTATTTT. It yields the protein CASSQDLAGAADTQYF.

The chain recombines TRBV11-1 with TRBJ2-3; 15 bases agree with TRBD2. Looked up from germline, CDR1 is SGHAT and CDR2 is FQDESV (reference sequence). This CDR3 comprises 18 residues. J lost 6 bases, V lost 5 bases, and 12 bases had no gene match. The CDR3 is CASSVGLAGGPRRDTQYF. The CDR3 bases are TGTGCCAGCAGCGTCGGACTAGCGGGAGGGCCCCGGCGGGATACGCAGTATTTT.

The table lists this clonotype with many counts. The DNA for the CDR3 is TGTGCCAGCAGTGTTAGCGGGGCATACAATGAGCAGTTCTTC. Translation gives CASSVSGAYNEQFF. The chain couples TRBV12-3 or TRBV12-4 to TRBJ2-1; 8 positions match TRBD2. The CDR3 spans 14 residues. V lost 5 bases and J lost 4; bases outside the gene matches: 4.

The genes are TRBV25-1 and TRBJ2-2; 7 bases fit TRBD1. This CDR3 is 14 amino acids long. The germline V gene has CDR1 MGHDK and CDR2 SYGVNS. After removal of 6 bases from V and 5 bases from J, the junction contained 6 bases not matched to a gene. The CDR3 DNA is TGTGCCAGCAGACAGGGGACCCTAACCGGGGAGCTGTTTTTT. It codes for CASRQGTLTGELFF.

This clonotype was found a few times. The chain is built from TRBV7-8 and TRBJ2-3; D gene uncertain. The CDR3 totals 14 residues. Trimming removed 5 bases from V and 2 bases from J, with 11 bases in between. The germline V gene encodes CDR1 SGHVS and CDR2 FQNEAQ. For the CDR3, the DNA is TGTGCCAGCAGCCTTCTAGGGCTCACAGATACGCAGTATTTT. It encodes CASSLLGLTDTQYF.

The DNA for the CDR3 is TGTGCCAGCAGCCAAGAAGGGGATTCTGGAAACACCATATATTTT. The encoded protein is CASSQEGDSGNTIYF. The chain uses TRBV3-1 and TRBJ1-3; D might be TRBD1 (5 bases). Germline V CDR1 and CDR2: LGHDT, YNNKEL (reference sequence). The CDR3 loop spans 15 amino acids. The V gene lost 0 bases and the J gene lost 1 base, with 7 bases spanning the gap.

This clonotype showed up many times. The V call is TRBV2, the J call TRBJ2-1; a possible D gene is TRBD2 (6 bases). Trimming pared 7 bases from V and 8 bases from J, leaving 21 bases between. Germline CDR1 reads SNHLY; CDR2 reads FYNNEI. This CDR3 spans 15 amino acids. The CDR3, as DNA: TGTGCCAGCACCCTCGAGAGGGAGGCCGGAGATGAGCAGTTCTTC. Amino acid sequence: CASTLEREAGDEQFF.

The genes are TRBV7-9 and TRBJ2-6; D uncertain. The germline V gene has CDR1 SEHNR and CDR2 FQNEAQ (reference sequence). Trimming shortened V by 0 bases and J by 0 bases, and 9 bases separated the two germline ends. This CDR3 comprises 17 residues. The CDR3 bases are TGTGCCAGCAGCTTAGCCAGGCGGCTCTCTGGGGCCAACGTCCTGACTTTC. Its translation: CASSLARRLSGANVLTF.

The chain uses TRBV15 and TRBJ2-1, with 11 bases aligning to TRBD1. V was pared by 8 bases and J by 4 bases, with 22 bases of the junction left unmatched. The length of the CDR3 is 20 residues. Germline CDR1 reads LNHNV; CDR2 reads YYDKDF (reference sequence). The CDR3, as DNA: TGTGCCACCGCCTTAACGGACAGGGGGCTTACTAGCGGGCTTTACAATGAGCAGTTCTTC. The encoded protein is CATALTDRGLTSGLYNEQFF.

The CDR3 spells CATSDPGLGGWNEQFF. CDR3 in DNA: TGTGCCACCAGTGACCCTGGACTAGGGGGTTGGAATGAGCAGTTCTTC. This sequence joins TRBV24-1 and TRBJ2-1, with D maybe TRBD2 (7 bases). Germline V gives CDR1 KGHDR, CDR2 SFDVKD. The CDR3 is 16 amino acids. V was clipped by 4 bases and J by 7 bases, with 19 bases between them.

V and J are TRBV7-9 and TRBJ2-2; 7 nucleotides align to TRBD1. The CDR3 sequence is 17 residues long. J lost 4 bases, V lost 3 bases, and 11 bases had no gene match. Germline V CDR1 and CDR2: SEHNR, FQNEAQ (reference sequence). The CDR3 here is CASSFRPDRDGTGELFF. CDR3 in DNA: TGTGCCAGCAGCTTTAGGCCCGACAGGGACGGCACCGGGGAGCTGTTTTTT.

This clonotype was recorded many times. V is TRBV5-1 and J is TRBJ2-2; D is unresolved. The CDR3 extends over 13 amino acids. V was pared by 1 base and J by 3 bases, with 4 bases between. Germline V gives CDR1 SGHRS, CDR2 YFSETQ. The CDR3 region has the DNA TGCGCCAGCAGCTTGTTACACACCGGGGAGCTGTTTTTT. Its protein product is CASSLLHTGELFF. The whole variable domain, remainder taken from reference TRBV5-1 and TRBJ2-2, is KAGVTQTPRYLIKTRGQQVTLSCSPISGHRSVSWYQQTPGQGLQFLFEYFSETQRNKGNFPGRFSGRQFSNSRSEMNVSTLELGDSALYLCASSLLHTGELFFGEGSRLTVL.